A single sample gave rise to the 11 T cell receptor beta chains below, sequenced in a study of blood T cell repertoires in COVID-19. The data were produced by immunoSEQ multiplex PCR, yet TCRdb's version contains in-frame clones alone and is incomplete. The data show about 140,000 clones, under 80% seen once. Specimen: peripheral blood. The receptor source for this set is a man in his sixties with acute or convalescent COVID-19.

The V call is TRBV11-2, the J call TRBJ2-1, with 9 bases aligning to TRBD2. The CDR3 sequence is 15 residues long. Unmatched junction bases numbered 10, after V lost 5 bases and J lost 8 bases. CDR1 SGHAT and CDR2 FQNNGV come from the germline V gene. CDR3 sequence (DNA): TGTGCCAGCAGCCCCCGTGCTAGCGGGATGGATGAGCAGTTCTTC. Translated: CASSPRASGMDEQFF.

The CDR3 nucleotides read TGTGCCAGTTGGGACAGGGAGGGCACAGATACGCAGTATTTT. Protein sequence: CASWDREGTDTQYF. V and J are TRBV19 and TRBJ2-3, with 9 bases identical to TRBD1. Germline V CDR1 and CDR2: LNHDA, SQIVND (reference sequence). The junction had 4 bases not matched to a gene; V was cut back by 8 bases and J by 1 base. This CDR3 contains 14 residues.

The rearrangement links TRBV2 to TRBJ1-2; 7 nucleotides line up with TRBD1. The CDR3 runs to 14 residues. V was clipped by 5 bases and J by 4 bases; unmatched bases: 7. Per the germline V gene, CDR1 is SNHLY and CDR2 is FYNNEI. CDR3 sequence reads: CASSYAGTVYGYTF. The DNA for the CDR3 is TGTGCCAGCAGTTATGCCGGGACAGTCTATGGCTACACCTTC.

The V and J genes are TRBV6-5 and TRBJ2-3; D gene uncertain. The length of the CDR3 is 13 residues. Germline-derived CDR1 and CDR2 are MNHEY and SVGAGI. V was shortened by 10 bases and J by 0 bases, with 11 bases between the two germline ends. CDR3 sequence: CATLRSSTDTQYF. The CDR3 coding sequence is TGTGCCACCCTCCGTTCGAGCACAGATACGCAGTATTTT.

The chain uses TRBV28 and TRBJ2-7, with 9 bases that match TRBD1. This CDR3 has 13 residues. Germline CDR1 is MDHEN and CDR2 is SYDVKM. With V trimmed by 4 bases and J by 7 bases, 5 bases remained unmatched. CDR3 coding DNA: TGTGCCAGCAGTTCCGGACAGGGGCATGAGCAGTACTTC. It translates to CASSSGQGHEQYF.

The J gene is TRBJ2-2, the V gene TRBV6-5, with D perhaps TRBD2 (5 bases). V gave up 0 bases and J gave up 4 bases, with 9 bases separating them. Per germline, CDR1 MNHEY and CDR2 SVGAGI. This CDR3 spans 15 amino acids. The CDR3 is CASSYSLGSTGELFF. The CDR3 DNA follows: TGTGCCAGCAGTTACTCTTTGGGGAGCACCGGGGAGCTGTTTTTT.

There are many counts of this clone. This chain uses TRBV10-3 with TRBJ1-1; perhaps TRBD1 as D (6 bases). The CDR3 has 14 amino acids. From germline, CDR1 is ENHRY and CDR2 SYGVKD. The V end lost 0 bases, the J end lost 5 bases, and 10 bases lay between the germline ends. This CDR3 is CAISESGGRTEAFF. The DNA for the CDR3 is TGTGCCATCAGTGAGTCAGGGGGTCGGACTGAAGCTTTCTTT.

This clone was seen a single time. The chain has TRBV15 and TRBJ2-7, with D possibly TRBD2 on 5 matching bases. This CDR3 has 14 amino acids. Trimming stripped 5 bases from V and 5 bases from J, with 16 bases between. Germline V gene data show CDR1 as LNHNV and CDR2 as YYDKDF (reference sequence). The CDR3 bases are TGTGCCACCAGCCGCGCTTATACTAGAGACGAGCAGTACTTC. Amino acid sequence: CATSRAYTRDEQYF.

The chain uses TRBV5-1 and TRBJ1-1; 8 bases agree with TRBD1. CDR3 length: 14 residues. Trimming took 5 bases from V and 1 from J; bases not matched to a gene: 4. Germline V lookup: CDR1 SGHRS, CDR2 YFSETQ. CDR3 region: CASRLGQGNTEAFF. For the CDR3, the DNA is TGCGCCAGCAGGCTAGGACAGGGGAACACTGAAGCTTTCTTT.

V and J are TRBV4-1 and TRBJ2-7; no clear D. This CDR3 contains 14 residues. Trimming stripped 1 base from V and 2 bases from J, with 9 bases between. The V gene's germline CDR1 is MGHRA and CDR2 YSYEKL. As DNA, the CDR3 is TGCGCCAGCAGCCAAGGGGTCCAGGCCTACGAGCAGTACTTC. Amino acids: CASSQGVQAYEQYF.

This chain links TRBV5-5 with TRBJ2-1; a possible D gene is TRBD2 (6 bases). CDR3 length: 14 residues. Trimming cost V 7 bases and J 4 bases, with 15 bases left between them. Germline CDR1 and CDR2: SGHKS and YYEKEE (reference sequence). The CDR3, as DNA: TGTGCCAGCCTCCCGGGAGCGAGTTACAATGAGCAGTTCTTC. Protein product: CASLPGASYNEQFF.